These 4 T cell receptor beta chains came from one sample sequenced in a study of blood T cells in healthy people across ages. Primed by a sample-barcoded 5' primer and a J-beta primer mix, a second PCR proceeded for 7 to 11 cycles. A single record per CDR3 protein comes from TCRdb applying MiXCR to the 5' RACE reads. The data contain about 640,000 distinct CDR3 sequences, approximately 30% of them singletons. The sample was blood. Source of these receptors: an elderly woman in good health.

As to this clonotype: A single base separates this from a much larger clone, so it may be a read error. The genes are TRBV7-3 and TRBJ2-1; 15 bases match TRBD2. Germline values: CDR1 SGHTA, CDR2 FQGTGA. The CDR3 covers 16 residues. As DNA, the CDR3 is TGTGCCTGCAGCTGGACTAGCGGGGGGGCCTACAATGAGCAGTTCTTC. This gives the protein CACSWTSGGAYNEQFF. Full variable domain (rest looked up from reference TRBV7-3 and TRBJ2-1): GAGVSQTPSNKVTEKGKYVELRCDPISGHTALYWYRQSLGQGPEFLIYFQGTGAADDSGLPNDRFFAVRPEGSVSTLKIQRTERGDSAVYLCACSWTSGGAYNEQFFGPGTRLTVL.

Regarding this clonotype: This may be a read error: a much more frequent sequence differs by one nucleotide. The chain combines TRBV20-1 with TRBJ1-2, with unresolved D. This CDR3 has 12 amino acids. V shed 2 bases and J shed 5 bases, with 9 bases lying between them. The germline CDR1 and CDR2 sequences are DFQATT and SNEGSKA (reference sequence). The CDR3 spells CSARKASYGYTF. In DNA, the CDR3 is TGCAGTGCTAGAAAAGCCTCGTATGGCTACACCTTC.

In this sample, this clonotype turned up a few times. This sequence may be a read error, since a much larger clone differs from it by one base. The genes are TRBV2 and TRBJ2-7; possible D gene TRBD1, 6 bases. Germline V gene lookup returns CDR1 SNHLY and CDR2 FYNNEI. V was cut by 6 bases and J by 6 bases, with 18 bases left in between. The CDR3 is 14 amino acids. This CDR3 reads CASRVGGTSREQYF. CDR3 DNA: TGTGCCAGCAGGGTAGGGGGTACTTCCCGCGAGCAGTACTTC.

Points on this clonotype: Its ends do not fully match the called genes, so a read error is possible. The chain combines TRBV7-8 with TRBJ2-1; D possibly corresponds to TRBD1 (5 bases). The CDR3 covers 16 residues. CDR1 and CDR2 (germline): SGHVS, FQNEAQ. The CDR3 coding sequence is TGTGCCAGCAGCTTAGCGCAGGGAAGGTTGCAGAATGGGCAGTTGTTC. This sequence encodes CASSLAQGRLQNGQLF.